Shown below are 10 T cell receptor beta chains from a single sample sequenced in a study of T cell repertoires in cytomegalovirus infection. TCRdb re-called the reads through MiXCR, storing one row per CDR3 protein. The sample holds about 260,000 distinct CDR3 sequences; roughly 13% are singletons and the top ten take 8.5% to 9%. The source material was PBMCs. The receptors originated from a human donor in good health (CMV status not recorded). Some clones in this sample may be carry-over from other donors' samples.

This chain links TRBV11-2 with TRBJ1-2; D is undetermined. V gave up 1 base and J gave up 4 bases, with 10 bases separating them. The CDR3 consists of 14 residues. The germline gives CDR1 SGHAT, CDR2 FQNNGV. CDR3 region: CASSLGRQVYGYTF. The DNA of the CDR3 is TGTGCCAGCAGCTTAGGGCGGCAAGTCTATGGCTACACCTTC.

Ten or more counts support this clonotype. The chain recombines TRBV7-6 with TRBJ1-1, with D perhaps TRBD1 (5 bases). CDR3 length: 14 amino acids. With 1 base removed from V and 5 bases from J, the gap between germline ends came to 11 bases. The germline V gene encodes CDR1 SGHVS and CDR2 FNYEAQ. CDR3 in amino acids: CASSLDPGGTEAFF. As DNA, the CDR3 is TGTGCCAGCAGCTTAGATCCGGGGGGAACTGAAGCTTTCTTT.

The chain combines TRBV7-6 with TRBJ1-1; no clear D. The ends were cut back, 0 bases at V and 1 base at J, with 9 bases in the middle. Germline CDR1 reads SGHVS; CDR2 reads FNYEAQ. There are 15 residues in the CDR3. The CDR3 loop reads CASSLAESSNTEAFF. The CDR3 DNA reads as TGTGCCAGCAGCTTAGCGGAGAGTTCGAACACTGAAGCTTTCTTT.

There are a few counts of this clonotype. The chain combines TRBV3-1 with TRBJ2-7; D not certain. The CDR3 sequence is 14 residues long. V was clipped by 3 bases and J by 5 bases, with 14 bases between them. CDR1 and CDR2 (germline): LGHDT, YNNKEL (reference sequence). The CDR3 loop is CASSHRMGPDEQYF. Here the CDR3 DNA reads TGTGCCAGCAGCCACAGAATGGGTCCCGACGAGCAGTACTTC.

There are many counts of this clonotype. V is TRBV7-2 and J is TRBJ2-7; TRBD1 or TRBD2 may be the D gene (5 bases each). The V gene's germline CDR1 is SGHTA and CDR2 FQGNSA. Between the trimmed V and J ends, which lost 2 bases and 5 bases, there was a span of 16 bases. This CDR3 comprises 15 residues. CDR3 loop: CASSLMGRVRDEQYF. The DNA of the CDR3 is TGTGCCAGCAGCTTAATGGGCAGGGTGAGGGACGAGCAGTACTTC.

A word on this clonotype: A single base separates this from a much larger clone, so it may be a read error. The chain employs TRBV5-1 and TRBJ1-4; D may be TRBD1 (5 bases). Germline V gene data show CDR1 as SGHRS and CDR2 as YFSETQ. This CDR3 contains 17 residues. The CDR3 DNA sequence: TGCGCCAGCAGCCCGGGACTGTTTCCTGCAACTAATGAAGAACTGTTTTTT. Its protein is CASSPGLFPATNEELFF.

Judged by abundance, this clonotype is medium-sized. This chain connects TRBV7-8 to TRBJ2-4; D unclear. This CDR3 has 17 residues. In germline, CDR1 is SGHVS, CDR2 FQNEAQ. The germline V and J ends were trimmed by 5 bases and 0 bases, with 17 bases remaining between them. The CDR3 here is CASSPYRAGLAKNIQYF. The CDR3 DNA reads TGTGCCAGCAGCCCCTACCGGGCCGGCTTAGCCAAAAACATTCAGTACTTC.

This clonotype was seen a few times. The CDR3 loop reads CASRTLPDRPTGELFF. CDR3 DNA sequence: TGCGCCAGCAGAACCCTCCCGGACAGACCCACCGGGGAGCTGTTTTTT. The chain combines TRBV5-1 with TRBJ2-2, with D possibly matching TRBD1 (6 bases). The CDR3 is 16 amino acids. Germline values: CDR1 SGHRS, CDR2 YFSETQ. Trimming took off 5 bases at V and 4 bases at J, with 18 bases between the two ends.

The chain couples TRBV7-2 to TRBJ2-1; D unclear. The V gene lost 4 bases and the J gene lost 4 bases, with 8 bases spanning the gap. Germline CDR1 SGHTA, CDR2 FQGNSA. The CDR3 spans 13 residues. This chain's CDR3 is CASSSPGYNEQFF. The DNA for the CDR3 is TGTGCCAGCAGCTCCCCCGGGTACAATGAGCAGTTCTTC.

This chain links TRBV4-2 with TRBJ1-2, with 8 nucleotides matching TRBD1. Germline-derived CDR1 and CDR2 are LGHNA and YNFKEQ. V lost 2 bases to trimming and J lost 6 bases; unmatched junction nucleotides: 11. The CDR3 is 16 residues long. Here the CDR3 DNA reads TGTGCCAGCAGCCAAACCGGGACAGGCCACAGCGATGGCTACACCTTC. Translating it yields CASSQTGTGHSDGYTF.